Below, one TCR beta chain is given with its context. No cognate antigen has been identified for it. Base qualities are not provided; no much larger clone lies one nucleotide away. The sample originates from a study of blood T cell repertoires in COVID-19 (dated by TCRdb to the early 2020s). Study-level background: Samples covering the acute and convalescent phases of COVID-19 were provided by collaborators in the United States, Italy and Spain. The material from the prospective study consisted of cDNA or gDNA derived from T cells, B-cell-depleted T cells, or PBMCs. Nearly every sample came with metadata listing a de-identified subject ID, COVID-19 status, age in years and sex. A freely available public database, intended as a resource for researchers studying the immune response to SARS-CoV-2, is where the repertoires were released. The samples were drawn from two sources: the first 160 participants of the ongoing ImmuneRACE study, and 1,200 or so subjects contributed by 6 global collaborators. Deeply sampled blood TCRbeta repertoires from subjects exposed to, actively infected with, or recovered from COVID-19 were included in the dataset. HLA class I and class II types, where available, came from metadata supplied by the sample provider rather than from assay-based typing. The study at large found these results: Clinical and demographic metadata were provided uncurated, with the amount varying by source and participant.

The collaborating institutions used their own protocols to collect whole blood in K2EDTA tubes. Collaborator samples were shipped for TCRbeta analysis as frozen whole blood, isolated PBMCs, or DNA extracted from either sample type. Measured from the cysteine to the phenylalanine, the CDR3 is 15 residues long. Only the CDR3 part of the read is kept: 45 bases, read in frame from the first base. V and J are truncated by 0 bases and 4 bases respectively, leaving an intervening sequence of 9 bases. CDR1 and CDR2 were assigned from the germline V gene as MNHEY and SVGEGT. TCRbeta CDR3 regions were amplified from genomic DNA by means of the immunoSEQ Assay, a bias-controlled multiplex PCR. As for the original processing: Nucleated cell counts per sample were estimated from amplification of reference gene primers within the assay. Sequence reads were collapsed and filtered to measure the absolute abundance of every unique TCRbeta CDR3 rearrangement. For each sample, productive Simpson clonality was calculated by taking the square root of Simpson's diversity index across productive rearrangements. TCRdb took over this immuneACCESS table, retaining in-frame rearrangements with V and J assigned. Such tables are incomplete; in checked studies, under half of the missing clones stem from an unresolved V gene, and the remainder is unexplained. The V and J calls and clone size are taken from that table; D and trimming were inferred from the DNA. The sample profile shows about 310,000 clones; over 75% of them were found once. 1% of the sample is in the top ten clones.

Source material: peripheral blood. This TCR was recovered from a man aged 45-60 years with active or convalescent COVID-19. The chain links TRBV6-2 or TRBV6-3 with TRBJ2-2; confidence is insufficient to name the D gene. At the DNA level, the sequence is TGTGCCAGCAGTTACTCGAGTTCTGTCACCGGGGAGCTGTTTTTT. This gives the protein CASSYSSSVTGELFF.